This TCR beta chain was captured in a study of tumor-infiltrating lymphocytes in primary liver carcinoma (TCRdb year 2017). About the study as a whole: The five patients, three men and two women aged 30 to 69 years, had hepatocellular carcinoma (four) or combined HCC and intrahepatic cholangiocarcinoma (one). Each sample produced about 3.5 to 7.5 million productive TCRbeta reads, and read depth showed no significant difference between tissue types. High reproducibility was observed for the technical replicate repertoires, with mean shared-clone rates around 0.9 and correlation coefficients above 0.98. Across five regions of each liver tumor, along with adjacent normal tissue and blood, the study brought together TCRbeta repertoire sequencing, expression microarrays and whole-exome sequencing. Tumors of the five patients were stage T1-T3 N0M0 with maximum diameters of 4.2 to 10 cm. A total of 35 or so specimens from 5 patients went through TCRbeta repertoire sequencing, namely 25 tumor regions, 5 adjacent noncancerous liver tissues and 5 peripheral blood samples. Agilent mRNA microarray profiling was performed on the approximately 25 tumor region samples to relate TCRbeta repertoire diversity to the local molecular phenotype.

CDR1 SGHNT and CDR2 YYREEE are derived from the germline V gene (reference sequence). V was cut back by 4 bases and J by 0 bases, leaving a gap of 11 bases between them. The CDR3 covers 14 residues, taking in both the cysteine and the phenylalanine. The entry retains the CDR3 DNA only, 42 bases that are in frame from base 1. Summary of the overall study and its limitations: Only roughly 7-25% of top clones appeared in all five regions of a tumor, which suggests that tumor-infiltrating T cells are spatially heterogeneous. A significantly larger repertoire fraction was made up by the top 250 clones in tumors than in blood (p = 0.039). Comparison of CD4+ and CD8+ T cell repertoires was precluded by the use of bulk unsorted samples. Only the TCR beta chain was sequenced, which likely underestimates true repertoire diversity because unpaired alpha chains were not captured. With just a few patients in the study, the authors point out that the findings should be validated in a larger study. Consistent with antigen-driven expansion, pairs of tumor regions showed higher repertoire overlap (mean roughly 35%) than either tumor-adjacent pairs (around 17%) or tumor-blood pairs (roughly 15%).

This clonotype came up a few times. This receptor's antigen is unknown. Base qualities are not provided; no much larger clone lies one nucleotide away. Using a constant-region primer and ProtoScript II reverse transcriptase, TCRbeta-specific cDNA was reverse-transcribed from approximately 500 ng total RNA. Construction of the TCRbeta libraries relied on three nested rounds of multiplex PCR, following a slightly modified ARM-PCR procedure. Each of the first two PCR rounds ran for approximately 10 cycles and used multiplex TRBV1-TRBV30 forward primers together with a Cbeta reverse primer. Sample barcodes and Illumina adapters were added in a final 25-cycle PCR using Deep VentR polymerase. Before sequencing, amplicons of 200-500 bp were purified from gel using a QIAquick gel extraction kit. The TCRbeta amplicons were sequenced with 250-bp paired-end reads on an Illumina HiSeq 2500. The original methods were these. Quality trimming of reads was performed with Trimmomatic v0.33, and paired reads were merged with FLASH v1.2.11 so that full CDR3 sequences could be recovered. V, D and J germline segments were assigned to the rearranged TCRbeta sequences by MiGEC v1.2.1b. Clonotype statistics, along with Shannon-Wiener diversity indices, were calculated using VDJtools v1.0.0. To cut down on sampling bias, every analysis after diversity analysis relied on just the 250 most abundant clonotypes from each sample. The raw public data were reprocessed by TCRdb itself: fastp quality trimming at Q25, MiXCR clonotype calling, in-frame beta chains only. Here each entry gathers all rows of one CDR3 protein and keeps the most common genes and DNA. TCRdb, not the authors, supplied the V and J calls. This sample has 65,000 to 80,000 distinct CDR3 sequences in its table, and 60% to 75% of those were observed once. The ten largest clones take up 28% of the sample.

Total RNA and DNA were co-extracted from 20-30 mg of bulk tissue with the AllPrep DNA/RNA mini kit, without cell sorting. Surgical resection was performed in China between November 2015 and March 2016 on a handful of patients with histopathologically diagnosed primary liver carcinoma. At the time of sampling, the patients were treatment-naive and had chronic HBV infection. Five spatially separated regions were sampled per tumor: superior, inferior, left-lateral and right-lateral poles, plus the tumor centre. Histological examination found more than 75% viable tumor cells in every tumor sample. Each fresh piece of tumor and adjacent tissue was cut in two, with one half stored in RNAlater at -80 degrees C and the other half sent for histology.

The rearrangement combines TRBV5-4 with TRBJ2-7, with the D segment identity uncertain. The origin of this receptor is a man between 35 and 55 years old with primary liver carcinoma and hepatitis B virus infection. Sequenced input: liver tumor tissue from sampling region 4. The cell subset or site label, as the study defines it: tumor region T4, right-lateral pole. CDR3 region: CASSPPSNSYEQYF. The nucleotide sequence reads TGTGCCAGCAGCCCGCCGTCTAACTCCTACGAGCAGTACTTC.